The 2 T cell receptor beta chains reported below all come from one sample, sequenced in a study of OX40 agonist ivuxolimab in advanced cancers. Using immunoSEQ multiplex PCR, the repertoire was profiled, and TCRdb retains in-frame clones only, with some absent. The data show 65,000 to 70,000 clones, with roughly 82% seen just once and approximately 11% held by the top ten. Sequencing used CD4+ or CD8+ T cells sorted from blood, obtained in a trial of the OX40 agonist ivuxolimab. These receptors originate from an adult with an advanced solid tumor such as melanoma, head and neck, liver or kidney cancer.

This clone was recorded a few times. V is TRBV5-6 and J is TRBJ2-1, with 7 bases matching TRBD2. Germline CDR1 reads SGHDT; CDR2 reads YYEEEE. CDR3 length: 16 amino acids. V trimming: 1 base; J trimming: 0 bases; junction bases outside the gene matches: 4. CDR3 protein: CASSLSSGRSYNEQFF. The CDR3 nucleotides are TGTGCCAGCAGCTTGTCTAGCGGACGCTCCTACAATGAGCAGTTCTTC.

This sequence joins TRBV2 and TRBJ2-1; D is unclear. V was shortened by 8 bases and J by 5 bases, with 4 bases between the two germline ends. This CDR3 contains 10 residues. CDR1 is SNHLY and CDR2 is FYNNEI in the germline V gene. CDR3 DNA: TGTGCCAGCGGGGACAATGAGCAGTTCTTC. Translating gives CASGDNEQFF. The full variable domain, its missing parts supplied by reference TRBV2 and TRBJ2-1, is EPEVTQTPSHQVTQMGQEVILRCVPISNHLYFYWYRQILGQKVEFLVSFYNNEISEKSEIFDDQFSVERPDGSNFTLKIRSTKLEDSAMYFCASGDNEQFFGPGTRLTVL.